This TCR beta chain was captured by sequencing in a study of blood T cell repertoires in COVID-19. Using immunoSEQ multiplex PCR, the repertoire was profiled, and TCRdb retains in-frame clones only, with some absent. The sample lists 130,000 to 150,000 clones; 65% to 85% were seen once. Participants' own reports of clinical history determined their cohort assignment. The CDR3 is 12 residues long. The V gene lost 6 bases and the J gene lost 1 base, with 3 bases spanning the gap. Sequenced input: PBMCs or T cells enriched from blood (not recorded which). This TCR came from a woman aged 50 to 65 who had been exposed to COVID-19. The rearrangement links TRBV12-3 or TRBV12-4 to TRBJ2-2; D is ambiguous. In nucleotides, the CDR3 is TGTGCCAGCAGCCAGAACACCGGGGAGCTGTTTTTT. As protein: CASSQNTGELFF.